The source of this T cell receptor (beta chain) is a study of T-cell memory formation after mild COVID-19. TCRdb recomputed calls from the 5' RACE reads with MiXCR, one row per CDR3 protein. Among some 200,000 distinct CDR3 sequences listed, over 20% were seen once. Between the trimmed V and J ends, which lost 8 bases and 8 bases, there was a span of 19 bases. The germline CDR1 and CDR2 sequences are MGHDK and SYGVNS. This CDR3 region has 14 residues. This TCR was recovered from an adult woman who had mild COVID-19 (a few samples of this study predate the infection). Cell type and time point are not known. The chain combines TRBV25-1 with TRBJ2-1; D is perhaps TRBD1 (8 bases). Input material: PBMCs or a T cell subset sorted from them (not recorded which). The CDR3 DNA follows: TGTGCCAGCGGGGGGGCAGGGGGCGGCGATGAGCAGTTCTTC. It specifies CASGGAGGGDEQFF.